This TCR beta chain was found in a study of T cell repertoires in cytomegalovirus infection. Turning to the study itself: Researchers turned to recently identified HLA-C-restricted CMV epitopes as well as well-studied HLA-B-restricted ones. In public TCR beta signatures, there were indications of both CMV infection and matching HLA type. Notes on the study in general: CMV-specific TCR beta clonotypes restricted by HLA-C were the ones dominating the ex vivo response.

The germline V and J ends were trimmed by 5 bases and 3 bases, with 16 bases remaining between them. Per germline, CDR1 SGHVS and CDR2 FQNEAQ. The CDR3 is 15 residues long. One entry per CDR3 protein, called by TCRdb with MiXCR from the reads. The profile shows 150,000 or so distinct CDR3 sequences, about a fifth of them singletons. The table lists this clonotype with a few counts. Its antigen remains unidentified. The source material was CD8+ T cells from cultured PBMCs, sampled from culture after CMV antigen stimulation. The TCR originated in a human donor in good health (CMV status not recorded). Some clones in this sample may be carry-over from other donors' samples. V and J are TRBV7-8 and TRBJ1-1, with D unresolved. The CDR3 DNA reads TGTGCCAGCAGCCCCCTAAGAGGTTCAGACACTGAAGCTTTCTTT. Protein product: CASSPLRGSDTEAFF.